This record concerns one T cell receptor (beta chain) sequence. The entry originates in a study of blood T cell repertoires in COVID-19. Generated by immunoSEQ multiplex PCR, the TCRdb table keeps only in-frame clones and is missing some. The table includes 57,000 or so clones, just under 85% detected once. Sequencing was performed on peripheral blood. This receptor was obtained from a man between 65 and 80 years old with acute or convalescent COVID-19.

CDR3 sequence reads: CASSQGLAGDTQYF. CDR3 nucleotides: TGTGCCAGCAGCCAGGGACTAGCGGGAGATACGCAGTATTTT. The rearrangement links TRBV7-2 to TRBJ2-3, with TRBD2 identical over 12 bases. The CDR3 has 14 amino acids. V lost 5 bases to trimming and J lost 5 bases; unmatched junction nucleotides: 2. CDR1 is SGHTA, CDR2 FQGNSA, per germline.